A single sample is the source of the 16 T cell receptor beta chains below, sequenced in a study of tumor and adjacent non-tumor tissue in lung cancer. The template was RNA from unsorted bulk tissue. Distant lung tissue was collected more than 3 cm away from the tumor edge. TCRbeta libraries were built with three rounds of nested PCR, modified from ARM-PCR. One entry per CDR3 protein results from TCRdb running MiXCR on the multiplex PCR reads. The sample includes some 100,000 distinct CDR3 sequences, roughly 78% seen only once; the top ten take roughly 29%. Input material: distant non-tumor lung tissue. All receptors come from a man aged 55 to 69 with small cell lung cancer.

To note about this clonotype: This sequence may be a read error, since a much larger clone differs from it by one base. The chain employs TRBV21-1 and TRBJ1-4; the D segment call TRBD1 is taken from the table without a DNA check. TRBV21-1 is designated a pseudogene. The CDR3 is 14 amino acids. This CDR3 is CASSKAKGAEKLFF. CDR3 sequence (DNA): TGTGCCAGCAGCAAAGCGAAGGGCGCTGAAAAACTGTTTTTT.

This clonotype was found a few times. A junction end diverges from the germline sequence, so it may reflect a read error. The V and J genes are TRBV10-3 and TRBJ2-1, with D perhaps given as TRBD1 or TRBD2 (5 bases each). This CDR3 spans 18 amino acids. CDR1 is ENHRY and CDR2 is SYGVKD in the germline V gene. DNA of the CDR3: TGTGCCACCAGTGAGCTCAGTCATTCCCGGGACCCGTACAATGAGCAGTTCTTC. This sequence encodes CATSELSHSRDPYNEQFF.

Comment on this clonotype: One end of the junction varies from germline; a read error may be responsible. This chain connects TRBV6-5 to TRBJ2-3; tentative D call: TRBD2 (5 bases). The CDR3 contains 18 residues. Germline CDR1 reads MNHEY; CDR2 reads SVGAGI. The CDR3 bases are TGTGCCAGCAGTTCAAGCGGAAGGGCTTCCCCTAGCAAAGATACGCAGTATTTT. As protein: CASSSSGRASPSKDTQYF.

As concerns this clonotype: Germline is not matched at one junction end, which may reflect a read error. The V and J genes are TRBV4-1 and TRBJ1-2, with D possibly being TRBD1 (5 bases). The CDR3 runs 13 residues. Germline V gene lookup returns CDR1 MGHRA and CDR2 YSYEKL. DNA of the CDR3: TGCGCCAGCAGGCAAGATGGGGACTATGGTTACACCTTC. This gives the protein CASRQDGDYGYTF.

J is TRBJ2-7 and V is TRBV6-2 or TRBV6-3; 7 bases map to TRBD1. Germline V lookup: CDR1 MNHEY, CDR2 SVGEGT. Trimming at V came to 10 bases and at J to 1 base, leaving 7 bases not matched to a gene. This CDR3 has 13 residues. CDR3 bases: TGTGCCAACACTTGGGACAGTTCCTACGAGCAGTACTTC. This encodes CANTWDSSYEQYF.

This clonotype has at least ten counts. The gene calls are TRBV5-4 and TRBJ2-7; possibly TRBD2 for D (6 bases). The CDR3 sequence is 12 residues long. Germline V CDR1 and CDR2: SGHNT, YYREEE (reference sequence). V dropped 4 bases and J dropped 3 bases, with 8 bases sitting between them. CDR3 bases: TGTGCCAGCAGCCGGAGGGGCTACGAGCAGTACTTC. Encoded protein: CASSRRGYEQYF.

Comment on this clonotype: A read error may produce the germline difference seen at one junction end. The CDR3 loop is CSVDRGTNGPNEQFF. Written as DNA, the CDR3 is TGCAGCGTTGACAGAGGGACTAACGGCCCCAATGAGCAATTCTTC. This chain links TRBV29-1 with TRBJ2-1, with 7 nucleotides matching TRBD2. The V gene's germline CDR1 is SQVTM and CDR2 ANQGSEA. The CDR3 has 15 residues.

At least ten counts were recorded for this clonotype. The gene calls are TRBV5-1 and TRBJ2-5; TRBD1 matches 7 bases. With V trimmed by 5 bases and J by 5 bases, 9 bases remained unmatched. CDR3 length equals 14 residues. Germline lookup yields CDR1 SGHRS and CDR2 YFSETQ. The CDR3 protein is CASSPGTGVETQYF. The CDR3 DNA follows: TGCGCCAGCAGTCCCGGAACAGGGGTTGAGACCCAGTACTTC.

A note on this clonotype: A read error may explain this, as a much larger clone is one base away. CDR3 nucleotides: TGCAGTGCTAGGATCTACGCAGATACGCAGTGTTTT. Its translation: CSARIYADTQCF. V gene TRBV20-1 combines with J gene TRBJ2-3; D not certain. There are 12 residues in the CDR3. The V gene's germline CDR1 is DFQATT and CDR2 SNEGSKA (reference sequence).

The CDR3 nucleotides are TGTACCTTGAGTAGGGATTGGGACAGGGACTATGAGCAGTACTTC. As protein: CTLSRDWDRDYEQYF. The rearrangement uses TRBV30 and TRBJ2-7; 9 bases fit TRBD1. The CDR3 consists of 15 residues. Per germline, CDR1 GTSNPN and CDR2 SVGIG (reference sequence).

Details on this clonotype: The missing conserved phenylalanine or tryptophan at the end of this CDR3 makes a read error likely. This rearrangement joins TRBV11-2 to TRBJ2-1; D call uncertain. The CDR3 is 15 residues long. Germline assignment: CDR1 SGHAT and CDR2 FQNNGV. CDR3 coding DNA: TGTGCCAGCAGCTTAGAGCCCTCCTCCTATAATGAGCAGTTCTCC. Encoded protein: CASSLEPSSYNEQFS.

The sample holds many counts of this clonotype. The genes are TRBV20-1 and TRBJ2-7, with 9 positions matching TRBD1. Germline CDR1 DFQATT, CDR2 SNEGSKA (reference sequence). The CDR3 extends over 13 amino acids. V shed 3 bases, J shed 6 bases, and the junction held 6 bases outside the gene matches. In DNA form, the CDR3 reads TGCAGTGCTAGGCGGGACAGGGACTTCGAGCAGTACGTC. Amino acids: CSARRDRDFEQYV.

In its sample, this clonotype ranks as medium-sized. The chain joins TRBV4-2 to TRBJ2-5; possible D gene TRBD2, 6 bases. CDR3 length: 15 amino acids. The germline V gene has CDR1 LGHNA and CDR2 YNFKEQ. Deletions cut 3 bases from V and 2 bases from J, with 13 bases between. Written as DNA, the CDR3 is TGTGCCAGCAGCCACGCGGGACTCGCTCAAGAGACCCAGTACTTC. As protein: CASSHAGLAQETQYF.

With respect to this clonotype: A much larger clone lies a single base off, so this may be a read error. The genes are TRBV20-1 and TRBJ2-1; 7 bases fit TRBD2. The germline CDR1 and CDR2 sequences are DFQATT and SNEGSKA (reference sequence). This CDR3 contains 11 residues. CDR3 in DNA: TGCAGTGATAGACTAGCTAATGAGCAGTTCTTC. Translated: CSDRLANEQFF.

This chain connects TRBV2 to TRBJ1-2; 7 bases align to TRBD1. Germline V gene data show CDR1 as SNHLY and CDR2 as FYNNEI. V shed 8 bases, J shed 10 bases, and the junction held 16 bases outside the gene matches. The CDR3 sequence is 14 residues long. The CDR3 here is CASGSAQGVADYTF. The CDR3, as DNA: TGTGCCAGCGGTTCTGCCCAGGGGGTGGCTGACTACACCTTC.

As concerns this clonotype: One end of the junction does not line up with germline, which may come from a read error. The chain recombines TRBV5-5 with TRBJ2-7; tentative D call: TRBD1 (6 bases). CDR3 length equals 17 residues. Germline lookup yields CDR1 SGHKS and CDR2 YYEKEE (reference sequence). The CDR3 DNA reads as TGTGCCAGCACCTCAATCGGTGTCGGGGACAAGGGTAACGAGCAGTATTTC. Encoded protein: CASTSIGVGDKGNEQYF.